A selection of T cell receptor beta chains follows, all from one sample in a study of shared clonotypes between healthy human individuals. Sequenced by immunoSEQ multiplex PCR; TCRdb stores in-frame clones only, minus some. The sample shows about 2.5 million clones, approximately 90% of them seen only once. Sequenced: naive CD4+ T cells from PBMCs. These receptors all come from a man aged 18-30 years in good health. Some clones in this sample may be carry-over from other donors' samples. The CDR3 runs from the conserved cysteine through the conserved F or W. A D gene is named only where the DNA matches it firmly. Not every row has a clone size; where given, it reads once, few, many or a size class.

j_call v_call clone_size d_call cdr3_nt cdr3_aa
TRBJ1-3 TRBV28 - - TGTGCCAGCAGCCGCATGGGGACCACCTCTGGAAACACCATATATTTT CASSRMGTTSGNTIYF
TRBJ2-3 TRBV28 - - TGTGCCAGCAGCCCACTAGGGACAGATACGCAGTATTTT CASSPLGTDTQYF
TRBJ1-2 TRBV30 few - TGTGCCTGGAGTGCGGGGGGCGGAGGCTACACCTTC CAWSAGGGGYTF
TRBJ2-7 TRBV7-2 - TRBD1 TGTGCCAGCAGCTTAGGACAGGGACCATCCTACGAGCAGTACTTC CASSLGQGPSYEQYF
TRBJ2-1 TRBV2 - - TGTGCCAGCAGTCCAGGACTCCACTACAATGAGCAGTTCTTC CASSPGLHYNEQFF
TRBJ1-1 TRBV19 - - TGTGCCAGTAGTATTCTCTTCAACAGGAGAGCCGAAGCTTTCTTT CASSILFNRRAEAFF
TRBJ1-2 TRBV5-6 - TRBD1 TGTGCCAGCAGGAGACGACAGGGGTCCTACTATGGCTACACCTTC CASRRRQGSYYGYTF
TRBJ2-3 TRBV6-4 - TRBD1 TGTGCCAGCAGTGACAGGGGGCGTTTAGATACGCAGTATTTT CASSDRGRLDTQYF
TRBJ2-7 TRBV4-1 - - TGCGCCAGCAGCCAAGATATGGCGGGACCTTACGAGCAGTACTTC CASSQDMAGPYEQYF
TRBJ2-5 TRBV11-2 - - TGTGCCAGCAGCCGGGGGACGGCCCAGTACTTC CASSRGTAQYF
TRBJ2-1 TRBV11-1 - - TGTGCCAGCAGCTTAAAGGGTGAGCAGTTCTTC CASSLKGEQFF
TRBJ1-2 TRBV5-1 - - TGCGCCAGCAGCTTGGCCGCGGGGGGCTACACCTTC CASSLAAGGYTF
TRBJ2-7 TRBV5-4 - - TGTGCCAGCAGCCCCGGCGACTACGAGCAGTACTTC CASSPGDYEQYF
TRBJ1-4 TRBV5-6 - - TGTGCCAGCAGCTTGGAGGGACACTCTTCTGAAAAACTGTTTTTT CASSLEGHSSEKLFF
TRBJ2-5 TRBV5-4 - - TGTGCCAGCAGCCTAGACAGCCGGGAGACCCAGTACTTC CASSLDSRETQYF
TRBJ2-6 TRBV28 - TRBD1 TGTGCCAGCAGTTCCCGGACAGGGAAAAATTCTGGGGCCAACGTCCTGACTTTC CASSSRTGKNSGANVLTF
TRBJ1-1 TRBV6-5 once - TGTGCCAGCACAAGGGCGCACTCCACTGAAGCTTTCTTT CASTRAHSTEAFF
TRBJ2-7 TRBV30 once TRBD1 TGTGCCTGGAGTGGGGACAGGGGGGGCGAGCAGTACTTC CAWSGDRGGEQYF
TRBJ1-2 TRBV7-2 - TRBD1 TGTGCCAGCAGCTTTCTGACAGGGGGTGGAGGGGGCTACACCTTC CASSFLTGGGGGYTF
TRBJ2-6 TRBV15 - TRBD2 TGTGCCACCTCGTTGGGGGGGACCTCTGGGGCCAACGTCCTGACTTTC CATSLGGTSGANVLTF
TRBJ2-5 TRBV15 - - TGTGCCACCTCGAGACAGGGACTACTTCAAGAGACCCAGTACTTC CATSRQGLLQETQYF
TRBJ1-2 TRBV28 - - TGTGCCAGCACTTCCCCGGGTTTGGACTATGGCTACACCTTC CASTSPGLDYGYTF
TRBJ2-2 TRBV2 - TRBD1 TGTGCCAGCAGCCTGACAGGGGTGGTCACCGGGGAGCTGTTTTTT CASSLTGVVTGELFF
TRBJ2-2 TRBV5-4 - - TGTGCCAGCAGTCCCGGAGGGCCCGGGGAGCTGTTTTTT CASSPGGPGELFF
TRBJ2-1 TRBV5-4 - - TGTGCCAGCAGCTTGGCAGGGAACAATGAGCAGTTCTTC CASSLAGNNEQFF
TRBJ1-2 TRBV9 - - TGTGCCAGCAGCGTATCGGGGGTCCCTAACTATGGCTACACCTTC CASSVSGVPNYGYTF
TRBJ1-3 TRBV28 - - TGTGCCAGCACCCTACTGGGGGGATTTGGAAACACCATATATTTT CASTLLGGFGNTIYF
TRBJ2-7 TRBV5-1 - - TGCGCCAGCAGCTCCAGGGAATACGAGCAGTACTTC CASSSREYEQYF
TRBJ2-2 TRBV19 - - TGTGCCAGTACACGAGCGGCCGGGGAGCTGTTTTTT CASTRAAGELFF
TRBJ2-2 TRBV7-3 - - TGTGCCAGCAGCCAAACGGGGCAGGGGGAGCTGTTTTTT CASSQTGQGELFF
TRBJ2-1 TRBV29-1 - TRBD2 TGCAGCGTTACCGGACTAGCTGAAGCCCATGAGCAGTTCTTC CSVTGLAEAHEQFF
TRBJ2-1 TRBV4-1 - TRBD1 TGCGCCAGCAGCCAGAGCCGACAGGGGGCTTCCTACAATGAGCAGTTCTTC CASSQSRQGASYNEQFF
TRBJ2-5 TRBV29-1 once TRBD2 TGCAGCGGGACGGGGAGGGAGCGGGGTGAGACCCAGTACTTC CSGTGRERGETQYF
TRBJ2-7 TRBV2 - TRBD2 TGTGCCAGCAACCAGGGACTAGCGGACTACGAGCAGTACTTC CASNQGLADYEQYF
TRBJ2-5 TRBV28 - - TGTGCCAGCAGTTTGGCCCGGACGTACCAAGAGACCCAGTACTTC CASSLARTYQETQYF
TRBJ1-1 TRBV10-3 - - TGTGCCATCTCCGGAGGTGGCACTGAAGCTTTCTTT CAISGGGTEAFF
TRBJ2-7 TRBV18 - - TGTGCCAGCTCGCTAGAGACCGAGCAGTACTTC CASSLETEQYF
TRBJ2-2 TRBV9 once TRBD1 TGTGCCAGCAGCGCGGACAGGTCGGACACCGGGGAGCTGTTTTTT CASSADRSDTGELFF
TRBJ2-3 TRBV19 - - TGTGCCAGTAGTCACGTCCGCACAGATACGCAGTATTTT CASSHVRTDTQYF
TRBJ2-1 TRBV28 - - TGTGCCAGCAGACTCCTAGATGGGGATTTCAATGAGCAGTTCTTC CASRLLDGDFNEQFF
TRBJ2-1 TRBV18 - - TGTGCCAGCTCACTACGCGGGCTATCCTACAATGAGCAGTTCTTC CASSLRGLSYNEQFF
TRBJ1-4 TRBV18 once - TGTGCCAGCTCACCAGGGGGACCCAGCGAGAAACTGTTTTTT CASSPGGPSEKLFF
TRBJ2-1 TRBV27 - TRBD1 TGTGCCAGCAGTTTTCGGTCAGGACAGGGCCTCAATGAGCAGTTCTTC CASSFRSGQGLNEQFF
TRBJ2-1 TRBV20-1 - - TGCAGTGCCCGAGGAAGTACTGAGCAGTTCTTC CSARGSTEQFF